Sequencing of this TCR beta chain was carried out in a study of blood T cell repertoires in COVID-19. The table came from immunoSEQ multiplex PCR; TCRdb's copy has only in-frame clones and leaves some out. This table has more than 450,000 clones, approximately 86% appearing once. The germline CDR1 and CDR2 sequences are SGHAT and FQNNGV. The CDR3 is 16 amino acids. V was shortened by 5 bases and J by 2 bases, with 17 bases between the two germline ends. The chain carries TRBV11-2 and TRBJ2-3; D remains ambiguous. Sequenced input: PBMCs or T cells enriched from blood (not recorded which). The sequence was collected from a woman younger than 30 who had recovered from COVID-19. The CDR3 sequence is CASSKSEHSFTDTQYF. The CDR3 coding sequence is TGTGCCAGCAGCAAATCCGAGCATTCCTTCACAGATACGCAGTATTTT. Full variable domain (outside the CDR3, taken from reference TRBV11-2 and TRBJ2-3): EAGVAQSPRYKIIEKRQSVAFWCNPISGHATLYWYQQILGQGPKLLIQFQNNGVVDDSQLPKDRFSAERLKGVDSTLKIQPAKLEDSAVYLCASSKSEHSFTDTQYFGPGTRLTVL.